The 26 T cell receptor beta chains in this list originate from one sample, sequenced in a study of blood T cell repertoires in COVID-19. Produced via immunoSEQ multiplex PCR; TCRdb's table is partial and in-frame only. The table has about 180,000 clones, around 85% seen once; the top ten hold about 6.3%. Input material: PBMCs or T cells enriched from blood (not recorded which). The receptor set was obtained from a man aged 40-49 years who had recovered from COVID-19.

The chain uses TRBV5-4 and TRBJ1-2, with TRBD1 matching 7 bases. The V and J ends lost 3 bases and 4 bases, in that order; junction bases with no gene match: 6. The germline gives CDR1 SGHNT, CDR2 YYREEE (reference sequence). The CDR3 is 14 residues long. The CDR3 is CASSSGQSGYGYTF. The CDR3 DNA reads TGTGCCAGCAGCTCGGGACAGTCAGGCTATGGCTACACCTTC.

This chain links TRBV6-5 with TRBJ1-5; 8 positions agree with TRBD1. CDR1 and CDR2 from the germline V gene are MNHEY and SVGAGI. With 4 bases clipped from V and 5 bases from J, the junction kept 4 bases outside the gene matches. This CDR3 spans 14 amino acids. The CDR3: CASSFPGGDQPQHF. The CDR3 nucleotides read TGTGCCAGCAGTTTCCCAGGGGGCGATCAGCCCCAGCATTTT.

The chain links TRBV2 to TRBJ1-6; 10 bases align to TRBD1. CDR1 is SNHLY and CDR2 is FYNNEI in the germline V gene. V gave up 4 bases and J gave up 7 bases; unmatched junction bases: 4. This CDR3 comprises 15 residues. Here the CDR3 reads CASSGLGQGNSPLHF. CDR3 sequence (DNA): TGTGCCAGCAGTGGATTGGGACAGGGGAATTCACCCCTCCACTTT.

V is TRBV28 and J is TRBJ1-2, with a tentative D call TRBD1 (6 bases). Germline V gives CDR1 MDHEN, CDR2 SYDVKM. Trimming stripped 2 bases from V and 5 bases from J, with 12 bases between. The CDR3 consists of 14 residues. The CDR3 DNA is TGTGCCAGCAGTTTAGCGGGGGGGCTATATGGCTACACCTTC. Amino acids: CASSLAGGLYGYTF.

The V and J genes are TRBV30 and TRBJ2-4, with D perhaps TRBD2 (5 bases). The V end was cut by 4 bases, the J end by 3 bases, with 19 bases between. Germline assignment: CDR1 GTSNPN and CDR2 SVGIG (reference sequence). The CDR3 loop spans 16 amino acids. Written as DNA, the CDR3 is TGTGCCTGGACGCCCCCCGGGGTTTTCGGCAAAAACATTCAGTACTTC. Amino acids: CAWTPPGVFGKNIQYF.

The count of this clone is one. This chain joins TRBV7-6 and TRBJ2-5, with D possibly matching TRBD1 (6 bases). Germline V gene sequence: CDR1 SGHVS, CDR2 FNYEAQ. The V end lost 8 bases, the J end lost 3 bases, and 19 bases lay between the germline ends. CDR3 size: 15 residues. CDR3 DNA sequence: TGTGCCAGCGGGGTAATGTGGACAGCTAAAGAGACCCAGTACTTC. It encodes CASGVMWTAKETQYF.

This clone was found a few times. The V gene is TRBV5-3, the J gene TRBJ1-4, with D possibly matching TRBD1 (5 bases). TRBV5-3 is recorded as an ORF, its role being uncertain. V shed 0 bases and J shed 7 bases, with 10 bases lying between them. The CDR3 contains 14 residues. The CDR3 DNA is TGTGCCAGAAGCTTGGGGGGCCGGACTGAAAAACTGTTTTTT. Residues: CARSLGGRTEKLFF.

The chain combines TRBV2 with TRBJ1-5, with TRBD1 matching over 9 bases. Unmatched junction bases numbered 6, after V lost 6 bases and J lost 6 bases. Germline CDR1 reads SNHLY; CDR2 reads FYNNEI. CDR3 length equals 14 residues. The DNA for the CDR3 is TGTGCCAGCAGCTACGGACAGGGGAGTCAGCCCCAGCATTTT. It codes for CASSYGQGSQPQHF. The full variable domain, completed using reference TRBV2 and TRBJ1-5, is EPEVTQTPSHQVTQMGQEVILRCVPISNHLYFYWYRQILGQKVEFLVSFYNNEISEKSEIFDDQFSVERPDGSNFTLKIRSTKLEDSAMYFCASSYGQGSQPQHFGDGTRLSIL.

The chain is built from TRBV19 and TRBJ1-4; D remains unclear. The CDR3 runs 14 residues. From germline, CDR1 is LNHDA and CDR2 SQIVND (reference sequence). Trimming pared 9 bases from V and 6 bases from J, leaving 17 bases between. This CDR3 is CARDEEGVHEKLFF. DNA for the CDR3: TGTGCCAGAGACGAGGAGGGAGTCCATGAAAAACTGTTTTTT.

The chain combines TRBV7-6 with TRBJ2-1, with unresolved D. This CDR3 has 11 residues. Germline lookup yields CDR1 SGHVS and CDR2 FNYEAQ. Deletions cut 5 bases from V and 8 bases from J, with 7 bases between. The CDR3 reads CASSTYYEQFF. The CDR3 DNA follows: TGTGCCAGCAGCACCTATTATGAGCAGTTCTTC. Variable domain in full (rest from reference TRBV7-6 and TRBJ2-1): GAGVSQSPRYKVTKRGQDVALRCDPISGHVSLYWYRQALGQGPEFLTYFNYEAQQDKSGLPNDRFSAERPEGSISTLTIQRTEQRDSAMYRCASSTYYEQFFGPGTRLTVL.

The rearrangement uses TRBV28 and TRBJ1-1; 10 nucleotides match TRBD1. The CDR3 is 12 residues long. CDR1 and CDR2 from the germline V gene are MDHEN and SYDVKM. V was pared by 11 bases and J by 4 bases, with 4 bases of the junction left unmatched. CDR3 loop: CAGQGGGTEAFF. The DNA for the CDR3 is TGTGCCGGACAGGGGGGGGGCACTGAAGCTTTCTTT.

This chain links TRBV2 with TRBJ2-7; 7 bases fit TRBD2. V trimming: 10 bases; J trimming: 0 bases; junction bases outside the gene matches: 6. Looked up from germline, CDR1 is SNHLY and CDR2 is FYNNEI. The CDR3 spans 13 residues. CDR3 sequence: CATGGSSSYEQYF. The CDR3 bases are TGTGCCACCGGGGGGTCTAGCTCCTACGAGCAGTACTTC.

The gene calls are TRBV9 and TRBJ2-3; D perhaps matches TRBD2 (5 bases). The CDR3 length is 15 residues. With 0 bases removed from V and 6 bases from J, the gap between germline ends came to 14 bases. Per the germline V gene, CDR1 is SGDLS and CDR2 is YYNGEE. For the CDR3, the DNA is TGTGCCAGCAGCGTAGGGCCTAGCCTCGAGGATACGCAGTATTTT. It is translated as CASSVGPSLEDTQYF.

This clone has more than one count but fewer than ten. The V and J genes are TRBV30 and TRBJ2-7, with 8 positions matching TRBD1. This CDR3 is built from 13 residues. In germline, CDR1 is GTSNPN, CDR2 SVGIG (reference sequence). V was clipped by 7 bases and J by 2 bases; unmatched bases: 7. CDR3 nucleotides: TGTGCCTCCCAAATACAGGGGGCCTACGAGCAGTACTTC. Translated: CASQIQGAYEQYF.

The chain uses TRBV14 and TRBJ1-1; 8 bases are a match to TRBD1. J was trimmed by 1 base and V by 6 bases; bases with no gene match: 4. The CDR3 contains 14 residues. Germline lookup yields CDR1 SGHDN and CDR2 FVKESK. The CDR3, as DNA: TGTGCCAGCAGACAGGGGGGCCGGAACACTGAAGCTTTCTTT. Protein product: CASRQGGRNTEAFF.

V and J are TRBV20-1 and TRBJ2-1; weak D call: TRBD2 (6 bases). The germline CDR1 and CDR2 sequences are DFQATT and SNEGSKA (reference sequence). The CDR3 contains 11 residues. The CDR3 DNA reads as TGCAGGATGGTCGGGGGCAATGAGCAGTTCTTC. Translated: CRMVGGNEQFF.

The V and J genes are TRBV7-2 and TRBJ2-7; tentative D call: TRBD2 (7 bases). The CDR3 totals 15 residues. CDR1 is SGHTA and CDR2 is FQGNSA in the germline V gene. V lost 5 bases, J lost 4 bases, and 18 bases lay in between. The DNA of the CDR3 is TGTGCCAGCAGCGATGAGGGGGGGCTGTCTTACGAGCAGTACTTC. This codes for CASSDEGGLSYEQYF. The full variable domain, in which reference TRBV7-2 and TRBJ2-7 provide the parts outside the CDR3, is GAGVSQSPSNKVTEKGKDVELRCDPISGHTALYWYRQSLGQGLEFLIYFQGNSAPDKSGLPSDRFSAERTGGSVSTLTIQRTQQEDSAVYLCASSDEGGLSYEQYFGPGTRLTVT.

The rearrangement uses TRBV27 and TRBJ2-7; maybe TRBD2 (7 bases). The V and J ends lost 5 bases and 2 bases respectively, with 13 bases between them. The CDR3 runs to 14 residues. CDR1 and CDR2 (germline): MNHEY, SMNVEV (reference sequence). The CDR3 DNA sequence: TGTGCCAGCAGTCGCCGCGGGGGCACCTACGAGCAGTACTTC. Amino acid sequence: CASSRRGGTYEQYF.

This chain joins TRBV7-9 and TRBJ2-7; D may be TRBD1 (6 bases). The V and J ends lost 5 bases and 3 bases respectively, with 17 bases between them. CDR1 SEHNR and CDR2 FQNEAQ come from the germline V gene (reference sequence). This CDR3 region has 15 residues. The CDR3 sequence: CASSPSGQGHYEQYF. For the CDR3, the DNA is TGTGCCAGCAGCCCATCGGGACAAGGTCACTACGAGCAGTACTTC.

This chain joins TRBV3-1 (or the pseudogene TRBV3-2) and TRBJ2-1; 13 positions agree with TRBD2. The CDR3 is made up of 19 amino acids. J lost 3 bases, V lost 3 bases, and 11 bases had no gene match. Germline assignment: CDR1 LGHDT and CDR2 YNNKEL (reference sequence). CDR3 in DNA: TGTGCCAGCAGCCAGGGGGGAGGACTAGCGGGAGAGGTCTACAATGAGCAGTTCTTC. Translating it yields CASSQGGGLAGEVYNEQFF.

This clone was counted a single time. The chain joins TRBV5-1 to TRBJ1-1, with D possibly TRBD1 on 6 matching bases. From germline, CDR1 is SGHRS and CDR2 YFSETQ. The CDR3 spans 12 residues. Trimming cost V 7 bases and J 1 base, with 8 bases left between them. CDR3 sequence: CASQDRNTEAFF. The CDR3 nucleotides are TGCGCCAGCCAGGACAGGAACACTGAAGCTTTCTTT.

The V gene is TRBV25-1, the J gene TRBJ1-1; maybe TRBD1 (5 bases). Germline CDR1 MGHDK, CDR2 SYGVNS. The CDR3 extends over 13 amino acids. V was clipped by 8 bases and J by 5 bases, with 15 bases between them. The CDR3 coding sequence is TGTGCCAGCTCGCGGGGCGGGAGGACTGAAGCTTTCTTT. Translating it yields CASSRGGRTEAFF.

This clone was found a few times. This chain connects TRBV30 to TRBJ1-2; TRBD1 agrees at 8 bases. The CDR3 has 15 residues. Germline CDR1 reads GTSNPN; CDR2 reads SVGIG (reference sequence). V lost 0 bases and J lost 5; bases outside the gene matches: 8. The CDR3 DNA follows: TGTGCCTGGAGTGTGGGACAGGTCGATAGGTATGGCTACACCTTC. This gives the protein CAWSVGQVDRYGYTF.

V is TRBV27 and J is TRBJ1-3; no definite D call. Looked up from germline, CDR1 is MNHEY and CDR2 is SMNVEV (reference sequence). The CDR3 sequence is 13 residues long. Trimming pared 3 bases from V and 4 bases from J, leaving 7 bases between. The CDR3 sequence: CASSFRRGNTIYF. CDR3 coding DNA: TGTGCCAGCAGTTTTAGGAGGGGAAACACCATATATTTT.

This clone was detected once. This chain links TRBV5-5 with TRBJ1-5, with no clear D. Trimming took 2 bases from V and 5 from J, leaving 8 bases between them. CDR1 and CDR2 (germline): SGHKS, YYEKEE (reference sequence). This CDR3 spans 13 amino acids. The DNA of the CDR3 is TGTGCCAGCAGCTTTAGCGACGATCAGCCCCAGCATTTT. This translates into CASSFSDDQPQHF.

The table lists this clone with a few counts. This chain joins TRBV10-3 and TRBJ1-1; 9 nucleotides align to TRBD1. The CDR3 has 14 amino acids. V dropped 6 bases and J dropped 0; count of bases not matched to a gene: 2. From germline, CDR1 is ENHRY and CDR2 SYGVKD. CDR3 sequence (DNA): TGTGCCATCAGGGGGGACAGGGTGAACACTGAAGCTTTCTTT. Translating it yields CAIRGDRVNTEAFF.